The clone carrying this T cell receptor (beta chain) was recorded only once. The target antigen is unknown. The data were obtained in a study of cytomegalovirus exposure and HLA in healthy donors. PCR used 60 Vbeta primers and 13 Jbeta primers. TCRdb keeps only in-frame clones here, not all; method: immunoSEQ multiplex PCR. The data hold about 190,000 clones, with approximately 86% observed a single time. Study-level results: Among TCR beta chains, those listed as cytomegalovirus-associated numbered roughly 150. Later analysis associated a missense DCLRE1C variant with TCR beta V- and J-gene trimming.

Sequenced sample: PBMCs. The TCR sequence derives from a woman younger than 35 in good health and CMV-seronegative.

CDR3 sequence: CASSKRATSGSYEQYF. The CDR3 DNA reads TGTGCCAGCAGCAAACGCGCTACTAGCGGGAGCTACGAGCAGTACTTC. The chain carries TRBV21-1 and TRBJ2-7; the D call in the table, TRBD2, was not verified against the DNA. TRBV21-1 has pseudogene status. The CDR3 runs 16 residues.